The 3 T cell receptor beta chains below come from one sample, sequenced in a study of shared clonotypes between healthy human individuals. Profiled with immunoSEQ multiplex PCR; TCRdb holds only in-frame clones, not every one. The sample holds 500,000 to 650,000 clones, around 77% seen once. Sequencing used PBMCs. These receptors were taken from a woman aged 40 to 50 in good health. Some clones in this sample may be carry-over from other donors' samples.

V gene TRBV10-3 combines with J gene TRBJ2-3, with 14 positions matching TRBD2. Germline V gives CDR1 ENHRY, CDR2 SYGVKD. The CDR3 contains 16 residues. Losses at the gene ends were 3 bases for V and 4 bases for J; bases not matched to a gene: 3. The CDR3 region is CAISERLAGGSDTQYF. DNA of the CDR3: TGTGCCATCAGTGAACGACTAGCGGGAGGGTCAGATACGCAGTATTTT.

This clone was observed a handful of times. The gene calls are TRBV29-1 and TRBJ2-1; weak D call: TRBD2 (7 bases). V lost 4 bases and J lost 5, with 15 bases in between. The CDR3 consists of 14 residues. Germline V gene lookup returns CDR1 SQVTM and CDR2 ANQGSEA. CDR3 residues: CSVGGGYEHNEQFF. CDR3 DNA sequence: TGCAGCGTTGGGGGGGGCTACGAGCACAATGAGCAGTTCTTC.

This clone was counted between two and nine times. In the same sample, other DNA sequences code for this CDR3. The CDR3 nucleotides read TGTGCCATCAGTGAAGGGCTAGCGGGAGTTGGTGAGCAGTTCTTC. Its protein is CAISEGLAGVGEQFF. The chain employs TRBV10-3 and TRBJ2-1; TRBD2 aligns across 10 bases. Trimming cost V 3 bases and J 9 bases; bases outside gene matches: 8. This CDR3 region has 15 residues. Germline V gene sequence: CDR1 ENHRY, CDR2 SYGVKD.